This T cell receptor (beta chain) derives from a study of tumor and adjacent non-tumor tissue in lung cancer. Study in general: On average, productive TCRbeta reads reached some 4.4 million per sample.

Study-wide results and limits: Normal lung showed higher cumulative top 100 clone frequency than tumor. Shorter survival was associated with higher TCR diversity in tumors. Compared with tumor, normal lung showed significantly lower TCR diversity.

About this clonotype itself: Its cognate antigen is unknown.

A modified ARM-PCR protocol with three rounds of nested PCR amplified TCRbeta. TCRdb re-called the multiplex PCR reads through MiXCR, storing one row per CDR3 protein. The sample has some 90,000 distinct CDR3 sequences, around three fifths seen once. The germline V gene has CDR1 MNHNY and CDR2 SVGAGI (reference sequence). The V end was cut by 5 bases, the J end by 0 bases, with 8 bases between. This CDR3 has 13 residues. No cell sorting was done before RNA was extracted from the tissue. This TCR derives from a man between 65 and 80 years old with non-small cell lung cancer. Sequencing was done on a sample of lung tumor tissue. The chain uses TRBV6-6 and TRBJ2-7; D gene uncertain. Here the CDR3 DNA reads TGTGCCAGCAGTAGACATAGCTCCTACGAGCAGTACTTC. The encoded protein is CASSRHSSYEQYF.